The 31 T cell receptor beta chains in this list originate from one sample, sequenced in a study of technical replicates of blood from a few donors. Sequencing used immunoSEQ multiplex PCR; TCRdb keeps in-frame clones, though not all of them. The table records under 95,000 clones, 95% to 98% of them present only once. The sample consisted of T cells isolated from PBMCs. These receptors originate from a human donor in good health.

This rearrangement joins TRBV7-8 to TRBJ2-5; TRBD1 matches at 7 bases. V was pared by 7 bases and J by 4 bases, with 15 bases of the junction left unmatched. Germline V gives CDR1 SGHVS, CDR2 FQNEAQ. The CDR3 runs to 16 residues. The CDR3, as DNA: TGTGCCAGCATACGGGCAACAGGGGCCCCTGGAGAGACCCAGTACTTC. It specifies CASIRATGAPGETQYF.

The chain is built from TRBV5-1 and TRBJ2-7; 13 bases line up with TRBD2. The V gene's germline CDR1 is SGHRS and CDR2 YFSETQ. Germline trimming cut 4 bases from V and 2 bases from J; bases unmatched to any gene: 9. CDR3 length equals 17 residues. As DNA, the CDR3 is TGCGCCAGCAGCCCGCGGACTAGCGGGGGACTTACCTACGAGCAGTACTTC. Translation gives CASSPRTSGGLTYEQYF.

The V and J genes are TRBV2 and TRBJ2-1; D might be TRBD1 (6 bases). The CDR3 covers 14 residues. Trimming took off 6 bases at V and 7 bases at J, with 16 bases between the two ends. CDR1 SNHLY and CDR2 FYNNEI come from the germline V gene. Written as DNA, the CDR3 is TGTGCCAGCAGGGAGACAGGAGGTATGAATGAGCAGTTCTTC. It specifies CASRETGGMNEQFF.

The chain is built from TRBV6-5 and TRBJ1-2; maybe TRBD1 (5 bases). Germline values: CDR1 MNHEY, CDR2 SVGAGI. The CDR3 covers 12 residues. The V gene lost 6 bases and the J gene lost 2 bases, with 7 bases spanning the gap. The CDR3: CASSHRNYGYTF. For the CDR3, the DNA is TGTGCCAGCAGCCACAGGAACTATGGCTACACCTTC.

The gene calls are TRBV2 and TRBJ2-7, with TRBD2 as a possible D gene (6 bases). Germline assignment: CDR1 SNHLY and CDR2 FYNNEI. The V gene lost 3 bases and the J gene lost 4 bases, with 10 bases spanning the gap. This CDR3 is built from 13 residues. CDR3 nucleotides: TGTGCCAGCAGTGAGACGGGAGATTACGAGCAGTACTTC. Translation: CASSETGDYEQYF.

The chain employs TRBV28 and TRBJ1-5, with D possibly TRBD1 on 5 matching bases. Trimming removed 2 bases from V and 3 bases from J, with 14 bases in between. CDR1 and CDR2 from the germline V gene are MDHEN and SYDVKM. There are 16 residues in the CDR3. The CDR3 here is CASSLRGQATNQPQHF. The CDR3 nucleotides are TGTGCCAGCAGTTTAAGGGGCCAGGCCACCAATCAGCCCCAGCATTTT.

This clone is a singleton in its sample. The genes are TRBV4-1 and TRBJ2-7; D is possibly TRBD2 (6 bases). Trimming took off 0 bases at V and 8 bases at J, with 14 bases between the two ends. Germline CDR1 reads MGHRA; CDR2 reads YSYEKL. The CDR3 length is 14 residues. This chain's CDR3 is CASSQEVREEKQYF. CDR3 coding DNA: TGCGCCAGCAGCCAAGAGGTCAGGGAGGAGAAGCAGTACTTC.

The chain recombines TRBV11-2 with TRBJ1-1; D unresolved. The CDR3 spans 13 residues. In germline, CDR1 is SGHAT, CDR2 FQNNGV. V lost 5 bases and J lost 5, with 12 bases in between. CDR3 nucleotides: TGTGCCAGCAGCATACTCGTTCGGACTGAAGCTTTCTTT. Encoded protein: CASSILVRTEAFF.

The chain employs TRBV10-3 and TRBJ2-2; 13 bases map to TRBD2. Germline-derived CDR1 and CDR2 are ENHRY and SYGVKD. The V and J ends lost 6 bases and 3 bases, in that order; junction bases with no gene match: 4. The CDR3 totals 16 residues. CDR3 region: CAIRGTSGKDTGELFF. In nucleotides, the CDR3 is TGTGCCATCAGGGGGACTAGCGGGAAGGACACCGGGGAGCTGTTTTTT.

Here the CDR3 reads CASSKGQKKKYSNQPQHF. CDR3 DNA: TGTGCCAGCAGCAAAGGGCAGAAAAAAAAGTATAGCAATCAGCCCCAGCATTTT. The chain employs TRBV21-1 and TRBJ1-5; the tabulated D call, TRBD1, remains unverified against the DNA. TRBV21-1 is labeled a pseudogene. The CDR3 loop spans 18 amino acids.

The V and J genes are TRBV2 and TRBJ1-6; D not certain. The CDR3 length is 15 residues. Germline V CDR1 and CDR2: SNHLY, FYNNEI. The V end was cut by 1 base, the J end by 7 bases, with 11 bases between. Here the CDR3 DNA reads TGTGCCAGCAGTGAAGGGCCGGGGTTGAATTCACCCCTCCACTTT. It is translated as CASSEGPGLNSPLHF.

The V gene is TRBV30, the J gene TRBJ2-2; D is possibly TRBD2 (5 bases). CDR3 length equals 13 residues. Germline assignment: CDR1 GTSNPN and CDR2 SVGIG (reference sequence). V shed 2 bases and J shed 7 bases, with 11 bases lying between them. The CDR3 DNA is TGTGCCTGGAGTCCCCCAGCGGACGGGGAGCTGTTTTTT. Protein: CAWSPPADGELFF.

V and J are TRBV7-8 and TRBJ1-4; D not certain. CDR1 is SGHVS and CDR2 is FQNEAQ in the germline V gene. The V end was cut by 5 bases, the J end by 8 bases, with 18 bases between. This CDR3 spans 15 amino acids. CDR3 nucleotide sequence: TGTGCCAGCAGCCCTACTCCCGGCCCGAGGGAAAAACTGTTTTTT. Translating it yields CASSPTPGPREKLFF.

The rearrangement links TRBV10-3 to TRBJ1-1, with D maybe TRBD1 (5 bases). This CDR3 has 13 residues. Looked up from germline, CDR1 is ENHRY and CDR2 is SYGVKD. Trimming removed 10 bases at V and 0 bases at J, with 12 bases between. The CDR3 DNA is TGTGCCACCACGGAGGGGATGAACACTGAAGCTTTCTTT. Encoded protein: CATTEGMNTEAFF.

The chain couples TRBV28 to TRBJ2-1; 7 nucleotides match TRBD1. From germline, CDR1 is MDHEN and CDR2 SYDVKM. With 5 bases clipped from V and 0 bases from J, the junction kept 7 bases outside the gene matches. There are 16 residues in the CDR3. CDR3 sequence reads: CASSRGQASSYNEQFF. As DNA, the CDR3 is TGTGCCAGCAGTCGTGGACAGGCGAGCTCCTACAATGAGCAGTTCTTC.

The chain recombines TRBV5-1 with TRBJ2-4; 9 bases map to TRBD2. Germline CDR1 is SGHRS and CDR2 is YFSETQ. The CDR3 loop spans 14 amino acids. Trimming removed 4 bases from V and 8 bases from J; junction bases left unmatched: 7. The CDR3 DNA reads TGCGCCAGCAGCCCGGACGTAGCGGGAGACATTCAGTACTTC. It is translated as CASSPDVAGDIQYF.

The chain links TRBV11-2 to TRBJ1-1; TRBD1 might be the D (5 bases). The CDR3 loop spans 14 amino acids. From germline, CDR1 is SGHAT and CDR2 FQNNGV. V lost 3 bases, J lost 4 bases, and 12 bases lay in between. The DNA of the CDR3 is TGTGCCAGCAGCTTCCTGGGGCAGGGCACTGAAGCTTTCTTT. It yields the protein CASSFLGQGTEAFF.

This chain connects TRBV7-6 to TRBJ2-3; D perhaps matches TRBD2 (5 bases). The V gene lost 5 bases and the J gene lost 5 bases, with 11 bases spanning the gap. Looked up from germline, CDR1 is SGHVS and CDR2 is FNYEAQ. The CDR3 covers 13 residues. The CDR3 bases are TGTGCCAGCAGCCCCGAGGCGGGAGATACGCAGTATTTT. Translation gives CASSPEAGDTQYF.

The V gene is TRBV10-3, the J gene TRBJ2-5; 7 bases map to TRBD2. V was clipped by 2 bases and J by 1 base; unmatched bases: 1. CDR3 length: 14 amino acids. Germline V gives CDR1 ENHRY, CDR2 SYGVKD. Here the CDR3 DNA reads TGTGCCATCAGTGAGGGGGGGGGCCAAGAGACCCAGTACTTC. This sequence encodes CAISEGGGQETQYF.

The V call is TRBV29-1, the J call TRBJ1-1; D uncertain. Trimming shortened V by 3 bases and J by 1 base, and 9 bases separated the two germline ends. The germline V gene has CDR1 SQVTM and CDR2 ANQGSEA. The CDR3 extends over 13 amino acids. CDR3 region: CSVDSGRNTEAFF. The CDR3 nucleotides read TGCAGCGTTGATTCGGGGAGGAACACTGAAGCTTTCTTT.

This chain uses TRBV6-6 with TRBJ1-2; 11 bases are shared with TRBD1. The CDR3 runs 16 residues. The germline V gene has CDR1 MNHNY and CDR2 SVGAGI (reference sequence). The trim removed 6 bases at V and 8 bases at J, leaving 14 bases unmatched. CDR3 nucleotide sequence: TGTGCCAGCAGAATTGAAACGATGGGACAGGGGGACGGCTACACCTTC. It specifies CASRIETMGQGDGYTF.

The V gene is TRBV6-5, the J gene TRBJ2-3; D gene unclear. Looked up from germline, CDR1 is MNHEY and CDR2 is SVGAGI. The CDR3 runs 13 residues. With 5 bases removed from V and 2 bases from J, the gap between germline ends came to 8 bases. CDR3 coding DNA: TGTGCCAGCAGTCGTCCCTTCACAGATACGCAGTATTTT. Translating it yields CASSRPFTDTQYF.

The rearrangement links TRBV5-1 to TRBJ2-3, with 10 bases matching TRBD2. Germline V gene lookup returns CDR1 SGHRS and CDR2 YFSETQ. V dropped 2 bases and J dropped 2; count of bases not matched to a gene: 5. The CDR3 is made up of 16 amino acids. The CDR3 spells CASSFSSGRATDTQYF. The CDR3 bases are TGCGCCAGCAGCTTCTCCAGCGGGAGGGCCACAGATACGCAGTATTTT.

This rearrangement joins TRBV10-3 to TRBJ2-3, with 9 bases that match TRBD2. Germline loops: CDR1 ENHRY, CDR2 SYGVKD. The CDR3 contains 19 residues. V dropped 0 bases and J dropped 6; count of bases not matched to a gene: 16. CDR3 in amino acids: CAISESTPGASGDGDTQYF. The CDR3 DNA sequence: TGTGCCATCAGTGAGTCGACTCCGGGAGCTAGCGGGGATGGGGATACGCAGTATTTT.

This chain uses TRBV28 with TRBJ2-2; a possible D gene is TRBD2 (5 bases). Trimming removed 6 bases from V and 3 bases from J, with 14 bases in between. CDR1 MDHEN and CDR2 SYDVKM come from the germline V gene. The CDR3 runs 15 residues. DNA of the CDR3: TGTGCCAGCAGCCCCGGGAACAGCTACACCGGGGAGCTGTTTTTT. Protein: CASSPGNSYTGELFF.

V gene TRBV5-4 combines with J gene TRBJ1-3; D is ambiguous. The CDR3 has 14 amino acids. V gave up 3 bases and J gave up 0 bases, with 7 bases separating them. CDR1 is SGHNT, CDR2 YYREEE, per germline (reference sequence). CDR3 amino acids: CASSYRGSGNTIYF. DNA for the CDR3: TGTGCCAGCAGCTACCGGGGCTCTGGAAACACCATATATTTT.

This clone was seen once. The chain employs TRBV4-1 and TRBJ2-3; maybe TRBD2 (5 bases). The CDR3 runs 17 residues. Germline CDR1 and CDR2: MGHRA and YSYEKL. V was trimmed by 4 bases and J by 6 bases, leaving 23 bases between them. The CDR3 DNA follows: TGCGCCAGCAGCCTTTCCGTTCTCACGGCGGGCGCTGATACGCAGTATTTT. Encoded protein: CASSLSVLTAGADTQYF.

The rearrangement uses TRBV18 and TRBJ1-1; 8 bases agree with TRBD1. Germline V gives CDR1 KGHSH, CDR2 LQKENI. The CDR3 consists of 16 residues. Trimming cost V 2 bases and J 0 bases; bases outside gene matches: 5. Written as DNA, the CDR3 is TGTGCCAGCTCACCATCCCAGGGGGCGATGAACACTGAAGCTTTCTTT. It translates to CASSPSQGAMNTEAFF.

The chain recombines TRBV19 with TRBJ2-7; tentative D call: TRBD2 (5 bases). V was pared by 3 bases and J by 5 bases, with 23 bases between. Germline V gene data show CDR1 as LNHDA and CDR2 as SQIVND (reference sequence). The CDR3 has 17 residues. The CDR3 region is CASSINLRRAADDEQYF. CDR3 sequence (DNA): TGTGCCAGTAGTATTAATCTTCGGCGAGCAGCGGACGACGAGCAGTACTTC.

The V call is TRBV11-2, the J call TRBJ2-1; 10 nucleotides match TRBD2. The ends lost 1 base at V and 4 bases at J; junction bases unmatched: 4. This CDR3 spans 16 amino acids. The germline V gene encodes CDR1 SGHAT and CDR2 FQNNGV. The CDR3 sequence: CASSLAAGGRYNEQFF. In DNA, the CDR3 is TGTGCCAGCAGCTTAGCAGCGGGAGGGCGGTACAATGAGCAGTTCTTC.

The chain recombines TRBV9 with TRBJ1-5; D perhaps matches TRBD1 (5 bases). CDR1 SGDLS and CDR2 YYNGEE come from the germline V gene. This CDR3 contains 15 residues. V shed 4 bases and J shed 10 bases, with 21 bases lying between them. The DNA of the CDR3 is TGTGCCAGCAGCAGGGGTGGGAGGGCCAAGAGCCCCCAGCATTTT. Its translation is CASSRGGRAKSPQHF. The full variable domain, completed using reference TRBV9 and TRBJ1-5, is DSGVTQTPKHLITATGQRVTLRCSPRSGDLSVYWYQQSLDQGLQFLIQYYNGEERAKGNILERFSAQQFPDLHSELNLSSLELGDSALYFCASSRGGRAKSPQHFGDGTRLSIL.